The 25 T cell receptor beta chains in this list originate from one sample, sequenced in a study of shared clonotypes between healthy human individuals. Cells designated naive CD8 were CD45RO-negative and were positively selected for CCR7, with terminally differentiated effector memory CD45RA+ cells excluded. The protocol was immunoSEQ multiplex PCR, while the TCRdb copy is restricted to in-frame clones and leaves out a portion. In the table there are around 2,000,000 clones, just under 95% of which are singletons. Material for sequencing was naive CD8+ T cells sorted from blood. Receptors were obtained from a man aged 18-30 years in good health.

The chain uses TRBV2 and TRBJ1-1; TRBD1 matches 8 bases. Looked up from germline, CDR1 is SNHLY and CDR2 is FYNNEI. The J segment lost 6 bases and the V segment lost 6 bases, leaving 15 bases of the junction unmatched. CDR3 size: 16 residues. The CDR3 here is CASSASAPQGAPEAFF. The DNA for the CDR3 is TGTGCCAGCAGCGCTTCAGCCCCGCAGGGGGCCCCTGAAGCTTTCTTT. The complete variable domain, with remaining parts taken from reference TRBV2 and TRBJ1-1, reads EPEVTQTPSHQVTQMGQEVILRCVPISNHLYFYWYRQILGQKVEFLVSFYNNEISEKSEIFDDQFSVERPDGSNFTLKIRSTKLEDSAMYFCASSASAPQGAPEAFFGQGTRLTVV.

The rearrangement joins TRBV7-9 to TRBJ2-3; a weak D match, TRBD1 (6 bases). V was clipped by 4 bases and J by 2 bases, with 13 bases between them. The germline V gene has CDR1 SEHNR and CDR2 FQNEAQ (reference sequence). The CDR3 extends over 15 amino acids. The CDR3 sequence: CASSWTVGSTDTQYF. In DNA form, the CDR3 reads TGTGCCAGCAGCTGGACAGTAGGATCCACAGATACGCAGTATTTT.

This chain joins TRBV6-1 and TRBJ1-1; D ambiguous. The V gene lost 5 bases and the J gene lost 2 bases, with 9 bases spanning the gap. CDR1 is MNHNS, CDR2 SASEGT, per germline. The CDR3 has 13 residues. CDR3 DNA sequence: TGTGCCAGCAGTCCACCTTCAAACACTGAAGCTTTCTTT. It yields the protein CASSPPSNTEAFF.

The chain carries TRBV2 and TRBJ2-1; D ambiguous. The CDR3 contains 14 residues. In germline, CDR1 is SNHLY, CDR2 FYNNEI. Trimming took 5 bases from V and 3 from J, leaving 11 bases between them. CDR3 residues: CASSKVGLYNEQFF. Here the CDR3 DNA reads TGTGCCAGCAGTAAGGTGGGCCTCTACAATGAGCAGTTCTTC.

The chain recombines TRBV5-1 with TRBJ1-1, with a weak D call TRBD1 (5 bases). The germline V gene has CDR1 SGHRS and CDR2 YFSETQ. This CDR3 spans 13 amino acids. V was cut by 3 bases and J by 1 base, with 7 bases left in between. Written as DNA, the CDR3 is TGCGCCAGCAGCTACGACAGGAACACTGAAGCTTTCTTT. Translation gives CASSYDRNTEAFF.

The gene calls are TRBV5-1 and TRBJ2-7; D is undetermined. The germline V and J ends were trimmed by 4 bases and 2 bases, with 4 bases remaining between them. Germline CDR1 SGHRS, CDR2 YFSETQ. This CDR3 region has 11 residues. The DNA of the CDR3 is TGCGCCAGCAGCGCAGCCTACGAGCAGTACTTC. It encodes CASSAAYEQYF.

The chain carries TRBV5-1 and TRBJ1-1; no definite D call. With 0 bases removed from V and 0 bases from J, the gap between germline ends came to 6 bases. The germline V gene encodes CDR1 SGHRS and CDR2 YFSETQ. The CDR3 has 14 amino acids. The CDR3 here is CASSLEAVNTEAFF. The CDR3 DNA reads TGCGCCAGCAGCTTGGAAGCAGTGAACACTGAAGCTTTCTTT.

V is TRBV7-2 and J is TRBJ2-7; TRBD1 matches 9 bases. CDR1 and CDR2 (germline): SGHTA, FQGNSA. With V trimmed by 6 bases and J by 3 bases, 9 bases remained unmatched. This CDR3 is 15 amino acids long. CDR3 in amino acids: CASSPKWTGVYEQYF. As DNA, the CDR3 is TGTGCCAGCAGTCCCAAATGGACAGGGGTCTACGAGCAGTACTTC.

This chain joins TRBV27 and TRBJ2-2; D perhaps matches TRBD1 (6 bases). Germline loops: CDR1 MNHEY, CDR2 SMNVEV (reference sequence). CDR3 length: 15 residues. V lost 0 bases and J lost 6, with 11 bases in between. CDR3 nucleotides: TGTGCCAGCAGTTTATCGTCAGGGGCGGCCGGGGAGCTGTTTTTT. Translated: CASSLSSGAAGELFF.

This chain joins TRBV11-1 and TRBJ2-1, with no clear D. The V end was cut by 5 bases, the J end by 4 bases, with 6 bases between. The CDR3 loop spans 12 amino acids. The germline V gene encodes CDR1 SGHAT and CDR2 FQDESV (reference sequence). This chain's CDR3 is CASSAGYNEQFF. CDR3 bases: TGTGCCAGCAGCGCAGGATACAATGAGCAGTTCTTC.

CDR3 amino acids: CASSEAAQETQYF. CDR3 bases: TGTGCCAGCAGTGAGGCTGCGCAAGAGACCCAGTACTTC. V usage is TRBV2 and J usage is TRBJ2-5; the D is unclear. Trimming removed 3 bases at V and 2 bases at J, with 7 bases between. The CDR3 runs 13 residues. Germline CDR1 reads SNHLY; CDR2 reads FYNNEI.

This sequence joins TRBV28 and TRBJ2-3, with 9 bases identical to TRBD2. The CDR3 is made up of 16 amino acids. Trimming cost V 5 bases and J 3 bases; bases outside gene matches: 9. CDR1 is MDHEN and CDR2 is SYDVKM in the germline V gene. CDR3 nucleotide sequence: TGTGCCAGCAGTGTCCCCTGGGCGGGGGGGACAGATACGCAGTATTTT. Amino acid sequence: CASSVPWAGGTDTQYF. The entire variable domain, with the rest obtained from reference TRBV28 and TRBJ2-3, is as follows: DVKVTQSSRYLVKRTGEKVFLECVQDMDHENMFWYRQDPGLGLRLIYFSYDVKMKEKGDIPEGYSVSREKKERFSLILESASTNQTSMYLCASSVPWAGGTDTQYFGPGTRLTVL.

The gene calls are TRBV5-4 and TRBJ2-3; 9 positions match TRBD1. Trimming took 3 bases from V and 2 from J; bases not matched to a gene: 4. The length of the CDR3 is 15 residues. Germline assignment: CDR1 SGHNT and CDR2 YYREEE (reference sequence). The CDR3 DNA is TGTGCCAGCAGCTCCCGGGACAGGGCCACAGATACGCAGTATTTT. Protein: CASSSRDRATDTQYF.

The V gene is TRBV7-9, the J gene TRBJ2-7; unclear D gene. Per the germline V gene, CDR1 is SEHNR and CDR2 is FQNEAQ (reference sequence). V lost 2 bases, J lost 0 bases, and 14 bases lay in between. The CDR3 totals 16 residues. The CDR3 DNA is TGTGCCAGCAGCTTATCGTGGGGATTTAGCTCCTACGAGCAGTACTTC. Translated: CASSLSWGFSSYEQYF.

The chain joins TRBV7-6 to TRBJ1-5, with a possible D match to TRBD1 (6 bases). Looked up from germline, CDR1 is SGHVS and CDR2 is FNYEAQ. V lost 1 base and J lost 15, with 25 bases in between. The CDR3 totals 16 residues. CDR3 in amino acids: CASSLDRRVAGAVLHF. The CDR3 nucleotides read TGTGCCAGCAGCTTAGATCGGCGTGTGGCAGGGGCAGTTCTGCATTTT.

The chain carries TRBV11-3 and TRBJ1-5; TRBD1 matches at 9 bases. Germline V gives CDR1 SGHNT, CDR2 YENEEA. This CDR3 spans 15 amino acids. With V trimmed by 2 bases and J by 6 bases, 5 bases remained unmatched. In nucleotides, the CDR3 is TGTGCCAGCAGCTTAAAGGGGACAGGGAGTCAGCCCCAGCATTTT. Translating gives CASSLKGTGSQPQHF.

As to this clone: Other DNA sequences of this sample code for an identical CDR3. The chain employs TRBV9 and TRBJ2-7; D is ambiguous. V lost 0 bases to trimming and J lost 1 base, with 8 bases between them. This CDR3 is 14 amino acids long. Germline CDR1 is SGDLS and CDR2 is YYNGEE. CDR3 coding DNA: TGTGCCAGCAGCGTAGCCGCCGGTTCCTACGAGCAGTACTTC. It yields the protein CASSVAAGSYEQYF.

The chain links TRBV9 to TRBJ1-1; D is ambiguous. V lost 4 bases to trimming and J lost 4 bases, with 17 bases between them. CDR3 size: 15 residues. CDR1 and CDR2 from the germline V gene are SGDLS and YYNGEE. CDR3 coding DNA: TGTGCCAGCAGCCTCCGAGGTGGGGATGGCACTGAAGCTTTCTTT. Translating gives CASSLRGGDGTEAFF.

This clone was seen just once. V is TRBV5-6 and J is TRBJ2-1; 10 bases match TRBD1. This CDR3 has 14 amino acids. With 3 bases clipped from V and 7 bases from J, the junction kept 4 bases outside the gene matches. Germline loops: CDR1 SGHDT, CDR2 YYEEEE. The CDR3 nucleotides read TGTGCCAGCAGCTGGGGACAGGGGATGAATGAGCAGTTCTTC. Protein sequence: CASSWGQGMNEQFF.

This clone was counted a single time. The chain joins TRBV5-4 to TRBJ2-1; D is possibly TRBD2 (6 bases). Trimming stripped 1 base from V and 7 bases from J, with 21 bases between. CDR1 and CDR2 from the germline V gene are SGHNT and YYREEE (reference sequence). CDR3 length: 17 amino acids. Written as DNA, the CDR3 is TGTGCCAGCAGCTTGCCCGGGACTTATACTGGGGGTAATGAGCAGTTCTTC. Protein: CASSLPGTYTGGNEQFF.

J is TRBJ1-1 and V is TRBV7-9; D is unclear. The CDR3 loop spans 15 amino acids. The germline gives CDR1 SEHNR, CDR2 FQNEAQ (reference sequence). Trimming stripped 5 bases from V and 0 bases from J, with 13 bases between. CDR3 region: CASSPDDMMNTEAFF. The CDR3 DNA reads TGTGCCAGCAGCCCGGACGACATGATGAACACTGAAGCTTTCTTT. Complete variable domain (other parts from reference TRBV7-9 and TRBJ1-1): DTGVSQNPRHKITKRGQNVTFRCDPISEHNRLYWYRQTLGQGPEFLTYFQNEAQLEKSRLLSDRFSAERPKGSFSTLEIQRTEQGDSAMYLCASSPDDMMNTEAFFGQGTRLTVV.

In DNA form, the CDR3 reads TGTGCCAGCAGTCCCGGTAACCCCCAAGAGACCCAGTACTTC. It yields the protein CASSPGNPQETQYF. The chain recombines TRBV27 with TRBJ2-5; D uncertain. V was cut by 5 bases and J by 1 base, with 11 bases left in between. This CDR3 has 14 amino acids. Germline values: CDR1 MNHEY, CDR2 SMNVEV (reference sequence).

In its sample, this clone was seen once. The V and J genes are TRBV9 and TRBJ1-1; no clear D gene. CDR3 length: 13 amino acids. V was clipped by 4 bases and J by 3 bases, with 10 bases between them. Germline V gives CDR1 SGDLS, CDR2 YYNGEE. CDR3 protein: CASSPPPHTEAFF. As DNA, the CDR3 is TGTGCCAGCAGCCCGCCCCCGCACACTGAAGCTTTCTTT.

The chain couples TRBV27 to TRBJ1-1, with no clear D. The CDR3 consists of 11 residues. Germline CDR1 and CDR2: MNHEY and SMNVEV (reference sequence). Trimming took off 6 bases at V and 5 bases at J, with 7 bases between the two ends. CDR3 sequence (DNA): TGTGCCAGCAGAACTAGAACTGAAGCTTTCTTT. Its protein is CASRTRTEAFF.

Only one count was recorded for this clone. The V call is TRBV5-4, the J call TRBJ2-3, with D maybe TRBD1 (6 bases). Between the trimmed V and J ends, which lost 10 bases and 0 bases, there was a span of 12 bases. The CDR3 runs to 13 residues. CDR1 is SGHNT, CDR2 YYREEE, per germline (reference sequence). CDR3 coding DNA: TGTGCCGACAGCCAGGGGAGCACAGATACGCAGTATTTT. Translation gives CADSQGSTDTQYF.